Below are 30 T cell receptor beta chains sequenced from a single sample in a study of T cell responses to AZD1222 COVID-19 vaccine (dated by TCRdb to 2020 to 2023). The sample's time point, from its label and the paper: baseline before first vaccination. The library was made by the immunoSEQ multiplex PCR assay. The table comes from immuneACCESS by way of TCRdb, which keeps in-frame sequences with V and J called. Part of the clones is missing from these tables; in studies checked, under half for an unresolved V gene and the rest for unknown reasons. The table for this sample lists about 120,000 clones; over 80% of them were counted only once. The ten largest clonotypes hold less than 6.5% of the sample. The input for sequencing was peripheral blood, taken on day 0 of AZD1222 vaccination. The receptors stem from an adult in good health.

V and J are TRBV6-1 and TRBJ2-2; a weak D match, TRBD1 (6 bases). Germline-derived CDR1 and CDR2 are MNHNS and SASEGT. This CDR3 is 18 amino acids long. V was clipped by 1 base and J by 1 base, with 16 bases between them. In DNA form, the CDR3 reads TGTGCCAGCAGTGAAGTTTTCTACGACAGGTTGAACACCGGGGAGCTGTTTTTT. Its protein is CASSEVFYDRLNTGELFF.

The V gene is TRBV18, the J gene TRBJ1-1, with TRBD1 matching over 7 bases. The V gene's germline CDR1 is KGHSH and CDR2 LQKENI. CDR3 length: 14 residues. Trimming removed 3 bases from V and 3 bases from J; junction bases left unmatched: 4. CDR3: CASSPTDRDTEAFF. In nucleotides, the CDR3 is TGTGCCAGCTCACCCACCGACAGGGACACTGAAGCTTTCTTT. The variable domain in full, with the rest retrieved from reference TRBV18 and TRBJ1-1, is NAGVMQNPRHLVRRRGQEARLRCSPMKGHSHVYWYRQLPEEGLKFMVYLQKENIIDESGMPKERFSAEFPKEGPSILRIQQVVRGDSAAYFCASSPTDRDTEAFFGQGTRLTVV.

The chain is built from TRBV27 and TRBJ1-5; maybe TRBD1 (6 bases). The germline V gene encodes CDR1 MNHEY and CDR2 SMNVEV (reference sequence). This CDR3 has 13 residues. With 6 bases removed from V and 5 bases from J, the gap between germline ends came to 11 bases. CDR3 sequence (DNA): TGTGCCAGCAGGCCGACAGGCCATCAGCCCCAGCATTTT. Residues: CASRPTGHQPQHF.

J is TRBJ1-5 and V is TRBV4-2; D is uncertain. This CDR3 spans 15 amino acids. Germline CDR1 and CDR2: LGHNA and YNFKEQ. V lost 3 bases and J 6 bases, leaving 15 bases between the germline ends. CDR3: CASSHSSKGIQPQHF. CDR3 DNA sequence: TGTGCCAGCAGCCACTCCTCTAAGGGTATTCAGCCCCAGCATTTT.

This clone occurred many times. The gene calls are TRBV4-3 and TRBJ1-6, with D possibly being TRBD1 (5 bases). This CDR3 comprises 14 residues. Germline V gives CDR1 LGHNA, CDR2 YSLEER. Trimming left V 2 bases short and J 6 bases short, with 8 bases between. This CDR3 is CASSQTGSNSPLHF. CDR3 sequence (DNA): TGCGCCAGCAGCCAAACAGGATCTAATTCACCCCTCCACTTT.

This sequence joins TRBV5-1 and TRBJ2-7, with TRBD1 matching over 7 bases. There are 13 residues in the CDR3. The germline V gene encodes CDR1 SGHRS and CDR2 YFSETQ. The junction had 6 bases not matched to a gene; V was cut back by 3 bases and J by 6 bases. Here the CDR3 reads CASSSKSGGEQYF. CDR3 DNA sequence: TGCGCCAGCAGCTCGAAGTCAGGGGGCGAGCAGTACTTC.

V is TRBV19 and J is TRBJ2-5; D is uncertain. The length of the CDR3 is 11 residues. From germline, CDR1 is LNHDA and CDR2 SQIVND (reference sequence). V was trimmed by 5 bases and J by 4 bases, leaving 5 bases between them. Written as DNA, the CDR3 is TGTGCCAGTAGTGTGGGAGAGACCCAGTACTTC. Translated: CASSVGETQYF.

Here the CDR3 DNA reads TGTGCCAGCAGTTTAGCGCCCGGGCCCCTCCACTTT. This translates into CASSLAPGPLHF. V is TRBV12-3 or TRBV12-4 and J is TRBJ1-6, with D hard to call. V dropped 0 bases and J dropped 13 bases, with 7 bases sitting between them. CDR3 size: 12 residues.

This clone was counted once. This rearrangement joins TRBV7-9 to TRBJ2-3, with D perhaps TRBD2 (5 bases). Trimming cost V 0 bases and J 1 base, with 14 bases left between them. The CDR3 covers 17 residues. CDR1 and CDR2 (germline): SEHNR, FQNEAQ (reference sequence). The CDR3 sequence is CASSLATSWGGTDTQYF. The CDR3 nucleotides read TGTGCCAGCAGCTTAGCCACATCTTGGGGAGGCACAGATACGCAGTATTTT.

This clone has a single count. J is TRBJ2-1 and V is TRBV2; TRBD1 aligns across 9 bases. V lost 8 bases and J lost 7; bases outside the gene matches: 9. From germline, CDR1 is SNHLY and CDR2 FYNNEI. The CDR3 length is 14 residues. The CDR3 nucleotides read TGTGCCAGCCAAACCGGGACAGGGTTGAATGAGCAGTTCTTC. It is translated as CASQTGTGLNEQFF.

The chain combines TRBV3-1 (or the pseudogene TRBV3-2) with TRBJ2-1; 13 bases are shared with TRBD2. The CDR3 is 18 amino acids. Looked up from germline, CDR1 is LGHDT and CDR2 is YNNKEL (reference sequence). The V segment lost 2 bases and the J segment 2 bases; nucleotides outside the gene matches: 6. The CDR3 DNA reads as TGTGCCAGCAGCCAAATGGGACTAGCGGGGCCACCCTACAATGAGCAGTTCTTC. This sequence encodes CASSQMGLAGPPYNEQFF.

This clone was observed once. The chain combines TRBV9 with TRBJ2-7, with 7 positions matching TRBD2. Germline CDR1 and CDR2: SGDLS and YYNGEE. With V trimmed by 0 bases and J by 3 bases, 6 bases remained unmatched. This CDR3 has 15 residues. The chain's CDR3 is CASSVGSTSSYEQYF. In DNA, the CDR3 is TGTGCCAGCAGCGTAGGGTCGACTAGCAGCTACGAGCAGTACTTC.

V is TRBV29-1 and J is TRBJ1-2; D is undetermined. CDR1 SQVTM and CDR2 ANQGSEA come from the germline V gene. The CDR3 has 13 residues. Trimming took 2 bases from V and 4 from J, leaving 11 bases between them. This CDR3 reads CSVEPAFGYGYTF. Written as DNA, the CDR3 is TGCAGCGTTGAACCGGCTTTCGGCTATGGCTACACCTTC.

The V call is TRBV7-8, the J call TRBJ2-7; TRBD2 might be the D (6 bases). Trimming took 4 bases from V and 3 from J, leaving 19 bases between them. The CDR3 is made up of 16 amino acids. Per the germline V gene, CDR1 is SGHVS and CDR2 is FQNEAQ. The CDR3 bases are TGTGCCAGCAGCTCTACCCGAAGGGGAGGACACTACGAGCAGTACTTC. Amino acid sequence: CASSSTRRGGHYEQYF.

In its sample, this clone was seen once. The V call is TRBV3-1 (or the pseudogene TRBV3-2), the J call TRBJ1-1; D uncertain. Germline lookup yields CDR1 LGHDT and CDR2 YNNKEL (reference sequence). V was pared by 4 bases and J by 2 bases, with 8 bases between. The CDR3 runs 13 residues. Here the CDR3 reads CASSRQENTEAFF. Written as DNA, the CDR3 is TGTGCCAGCAGCCGTCAGGAAAACACTGAAGCTTTCTTT.

The V and J genes are TRBV12-3 or TRBV12-4 and TRBJ2-1; D is uncertain. V lost 5 bases, J lost 6 bases, and 11 bases lay in between. This CDR3 spans 13 amino acids. DNA for the CDR3: TGTGCCAGCAGTCCCCGTCCGGCCAATGAGCAGTTCTTC. As protein: CASSPRPANEQFF.

V gene TRBV5-1 combines with J gene TRBJ2-3; TRBD2 matches at 8 bases. V was clipped by 7 bases and J by 2 bases; unmatched bases: 12. CDR1 is SGHRS, CDR2 YFSETQ, per germline. This CDR3 has 16 residues. The CDR3 sequence: CASGLSAGAPTDTQYF. The CDR3 DNA is TGCGCCAGCGGGTTATCAGCGGGGGCCCCCACAGATACGCAGTATTTT.

In its sample, this clone was seen a few times. This chain links TRBV12-3 or TRBV12-4 with TRBJ1-1; D not resolved. Trimming removed 6 bases from V and 0 bases from J, with 8 bases in between. The CDR3 is 13 amino acids. The CDR3 is CASRLQLNTEAFF. The CDR3 DNA sequence: TGTGCCAGCAGGCTACAGTTGAACACTGAAGCTTTCTTT.

This rearrangement joins TRBV29-1 to TRBJ1-2; D not certain. This CDR3 region has 12 residues. Germline loops: CDR1 SQVTM, CDR2 ANQGSEA. Trimming pared 6 bases from V and 4 bases from J, leaving 12 bases between. The CDR3 DNA sequence: TGCAGCGTACCCGGACTTTCCTATGGCTACACCTTC. This codes for CSVPGLSYGYTF.

The chain uses TRBV2 and TRBJ1-6, with TRBD1 matching over 8 bases. The CDR3 loop spans 14 amino acids. V lost 6 bases and J lost 7; bases outside the gene matches: 5. Germline-derived CDR1 and CDR2 are SNHLY and FYNNEI. CDR3 DNA: TGTGCCAGCAGCCAGGGGGCGAAAAATTCACCCCTCCACTTT. Translation: CASSQGAKNSPLHF.

The chain carries TRBV6-2 or TRBV6-3 and TRBJ1-5, with D perhaps matching TRBD1 (5 bases). CDR1 is MNHEY, CDR2 SVGEGT, per germline. Trimming took 2 bases from V and 8 from J, leaving 22 bases between them. This CDR3 comprises 17 residues. Here the CDR3 DNA reads TGTGCCAGCAGTTACACAAGTTGGGACGGGTTGACGAAGCCCCAGCATTTT. Protein product: CASSYTSWDGLTKPQHF.

The chain couples TRBV19 to TRBJ2-5; TRBD1 might be the D (6 bases). V lost 8 bases to trimming and J lost 5 bases, with 12 bases between them. Germline V CDR1 and CDR2: LNHDA, SQIVND (reference sequence). The CDR3 is 12 amino acids. CDR3 DNA: TGTGCCAGTTCACAGGGAAGGGAGACCCAGTACTTC. Its protein is CASSQGRETQYF.

The chain couples TRBV12-3 or TRBV12-4 to TRBJ2-4; D is possibly TRBD1 or TRBD2 (5 bases each). This CDR3 is built from 12 residues. The V end lost 2 bases, the J end lost 8 bases, and 7 bases lay between the germline ends. CDR3 loop: CASSLLGDIQYF. CDR3 bases: TGTGCCAGCAGTTTATTGGGGGACATTCAGTACTTC.

The rearrangement links TRBV30 to TRBJ2-1, with D uncertain. The CDR3 is 14 residues long. CDR1 GTSNPN and CDR2 SVGIG come from the germline V gene (reference sequence). The germline V and J ends were trimmed by 0 bases and 0 bases, with 6 bases remaining between them. This chain's CDR3 is CAWSVRSSYNEQFF. The CDR3 DNA reads TGTGCCTGGAGTGTGCGGAGCTCCTACAATGAGCAGTTCTTC.

The chain joins TRBV18 to TRBJ1-5, with TRBD1 as a possible D gene (6 bases). V shed 2 bases and J shed 0 bases, with 8 bases lying between them. Germline-derived CDR1 and CDR2 are KGHSH and LQKENI. CDR3 length: 15 residues. DNA of the CDR3: TGTGCCAGCTCACCAGGGACAAATAGCAATCAGCCCCAGCATTTT. The encoded protein is CASSPGTNSNQPQHF.

This chain uses TRBV7-2 with TRBJ1-4, with unresolved D. Germline assignment: CDR1 SGHTA and CDR2 FQGNSA. The CDR3 runs 16 residues. Trimming took 5 bases from V and 0 from J, leaving 13 bases between them. This chain's CDR3 is CASSPEAFATNEKLFF. The CDR3 bases are TGTGCCAGCAGCCCAGAGGCCTTTGCAACTAATGAAAAACTGTTTTTT.

This sequence joins TRBV7-2 and TRBJ2-7, with 10 bases fitting TRBD2. CDR1 and CDR2 (germline): SGHTA, FQGNSA. The trim removed 7 bases at V and 4 bases at J, leaving 7 bases unmatched. The CDR3 has 14 residues. CDR3 loop: CASKLAGGTYEQYF. CDR3 coding DNA: TGTGCCAGCAAATTAGCGGGGGGTACGTACGAGCAGTACTTC.

The chain uses TRBV5-1 and TRBJ2-7; maybe TRBD2 (5 bases). This CDR3 has 14 residues. With 4 bases removed from V and 7 bases from J, the gap between germline ends came to 18 bases. Germline loops: CDR1 SGHRS, CDR2 YFSETQ. CDR3 sequence (DNA): TGCGCCAGCAGCCCGACGGCCCTTACGGGGGAGCAGTACTTC. Amino acid sequence: CASSPTALTGEQYF.

This sequence joins TRBV24-1 and TRBJ1-2; 8 nucleotides line up with TRBD1. Germline-derived CDR1 and CDR2 are KGHDR and SFDVKD. Unmatched junction bases numbered 6, after V lost 2 bases and J lost 8 bases. The CDR3 extends over 14 amino acids. The CDR3 reads CATSDSGGAGGYTF. CDR3 nucleotides: TGTGCCACCAGTGATTCAGGGGGCGCGGGGGGCTACACCTTC.

In this sample, this clone turned up once. The CDR3 sequence: CASSALGQGDNQPQHF. Here the CDR3 DNA reads TGTGCCAGCAGTGCCCTGGGGCAGGGTGACAATCAGCCCCAGCATTTT. V and J are TRBV28 and TRBJ1-5; a weak D match, TRBD1 (5 bases). The V end was cut by 5 bases, the J end by 3 bases, with 17 bases between. The CDR3 is 16 amino acids. Looked up from germline, CDR1 is MDHEN and CDR2 is SYDVKM.